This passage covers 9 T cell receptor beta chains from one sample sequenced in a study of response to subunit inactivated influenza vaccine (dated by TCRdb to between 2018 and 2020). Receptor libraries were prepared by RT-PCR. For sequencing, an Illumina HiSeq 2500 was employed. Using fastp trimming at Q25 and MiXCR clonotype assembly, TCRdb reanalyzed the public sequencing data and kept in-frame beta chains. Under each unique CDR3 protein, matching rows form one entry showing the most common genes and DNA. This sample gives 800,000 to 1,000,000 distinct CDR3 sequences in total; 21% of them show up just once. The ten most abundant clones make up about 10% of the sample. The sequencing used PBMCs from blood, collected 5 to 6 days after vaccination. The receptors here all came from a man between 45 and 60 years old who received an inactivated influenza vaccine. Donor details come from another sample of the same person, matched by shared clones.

DNA of the CDR3: TGTGCCAGCAGGCGAACAGGGGCGGGGGCCACCGGGGAGCTGTTTTTT. Translated: CASRRTGAGATGELFF. The gene calls are TRBV7-2 and TRBJ2-2; perhaps D is TRBD1 or TRBD2 (7 bases each). This CDR3 has 16 residues. The V and J ends lost 6 bases and 4 bases respectively, with 18 bases between them. Germline CDR1 reads SGHTA; CDR2 reads FQGNSA.

Here the CDR3 DNA reads TGTGCCAGCAGTTACTCGATAGGGAAGACCACCGGGGAGCTGTTTTTT. This gives the protein CASSYSIGKTTGELFF. The chain employs TRBV6-5 and TRBJ2-2; no clear D gene. The length of the CDR3 is 16 residues. The germline V gene encodes CDR1 MNHEY and CDR2 SVGAGI. V lost 0 bases and J 4 bases, leaving 12 bases between the germline ends.

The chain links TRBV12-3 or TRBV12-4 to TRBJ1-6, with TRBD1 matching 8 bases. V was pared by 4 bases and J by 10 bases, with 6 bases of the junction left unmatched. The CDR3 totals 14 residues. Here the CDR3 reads CASSSGGWVSPLHF. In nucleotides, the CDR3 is TGTGCCAGCAGTTCAGGGGGCTGGGTCTCACCCCTCCACTTT.

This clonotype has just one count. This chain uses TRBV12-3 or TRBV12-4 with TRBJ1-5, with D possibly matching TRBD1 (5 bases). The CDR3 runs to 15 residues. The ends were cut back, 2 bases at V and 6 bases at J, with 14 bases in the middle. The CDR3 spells CASSLSGGISQPQHF. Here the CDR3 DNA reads TGTGCCAGCAGTTTATCTGGGGGGATATCTCAGCCCCAGCATTTT.

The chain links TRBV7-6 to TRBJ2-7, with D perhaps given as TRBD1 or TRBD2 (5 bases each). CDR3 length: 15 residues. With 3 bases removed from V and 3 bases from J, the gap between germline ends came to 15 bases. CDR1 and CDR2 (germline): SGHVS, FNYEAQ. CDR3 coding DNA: TGTGCCAGCAGCTTGTCGGACCAGGGAGTCTACGAGCAGTACTTC. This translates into CASSLSDQGVYEQYF. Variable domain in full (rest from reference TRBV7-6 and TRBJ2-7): GAGVSQSPRYKVTKRGQDVALRCDPISGHVSLYWYRQALGQGPEFLTYFNYEAQQDKSGLPNDRFSAERPEGSISTLTIQRTEQRDSAMYRCASSLSDQGVYEQYFGPGTRLTVT.

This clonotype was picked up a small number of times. The CDR3 DNA reads as TGCGCCAGCAGCGGACAGGGGGATACGCAGTATTTT. This sequence encodes CASSGQGDTQYF. This chain joins TRBV5-1 and TRBJ2-3; 9 bases line up with TRBD1. The CDR3 loop spans 12 amino acids. The germline V gene encodes CDR1 SGHRS and CDR2 YFSETQ. Trimming removed 4 bases from V and 6 bases from J; junction bases left unmatched: 0. Full variable domain (outside the CDR3, taken from reference TRBV5-1 and TRBJ2-3): KAGVTQTPRYLIKTRGQQVTLSCSPISGHRSVSWYQQTPGQGLQFLFEYFSETQRNKGNFPGRFSGRQFSNSRSEMNVSTLELGDSALYLCASSGQGDTQYFGPGTRLTVL.

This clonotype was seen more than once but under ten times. The CDR3 loop reads CASSPGPGGASNTGELFF. The CDR3 region has the DNA TGTGCCAGCAGTCCGGGACCAGGGGGCGCGTCGAACACCGGGGAGCTGTTTTTT. The genes are TRBV11-2 and TRBJ2-2, with 8 nucleotides matching TRBD1. CDR1 is SGHAT, CDR2 FQNNGV, per germline. After removal of 6 bases from V and 0 bases from J, the junction contained 12 bases not matched to a gene. This CDR3 has 18 amino acids.

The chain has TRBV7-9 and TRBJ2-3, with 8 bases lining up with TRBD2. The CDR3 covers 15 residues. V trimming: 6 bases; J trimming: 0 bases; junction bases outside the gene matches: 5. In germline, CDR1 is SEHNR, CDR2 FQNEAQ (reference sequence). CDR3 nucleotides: TGTGCCAGCAGAAGAGCGGGAGAGAGCACAGATACGCAGTATTTT. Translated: CASRRAGESTDTQYF.

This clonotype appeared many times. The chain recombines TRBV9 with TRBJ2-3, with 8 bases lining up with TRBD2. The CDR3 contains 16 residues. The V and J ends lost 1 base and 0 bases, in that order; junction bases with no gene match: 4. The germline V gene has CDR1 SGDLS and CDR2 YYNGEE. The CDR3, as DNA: TGTGCCAGCAGCGTACTAGCGGGTTCTAGCACAGATACGCAGTATTTT. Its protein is CASSVLAGSSTDTQYF.